Below, one T cell receptor beta chain is given with its context. Its antigen is not known. Sample time point: week 11, during vaccination. The investigators gave 300 ug of mutant IDH1 20-mer peptide in each vaccine dose, together with topical imiquimod. These data originate in a study of a mutant IDH1 vaccine in newly diagnosed glioma. Study background: In weeks 1, 3, 5, 7, 11, 15, 19 and 23, patients were immunized, eight times in all.

The CDR3 extends over 12 amino acids. Germline values: CDR1 MDHEN, CDR2 SYDVKM. The V gene lost 6 bases and the J gene lost 10 bases, with 15 bases spanning the gap. Measured with immunoSEQ multiplex PCR; TCRdb has only the in-frame clones, and not every one. The top ten hold around 1.9% of the sample, which has roughly 57,000 clones, around 89% seen once. The clonotype was recovered from a man aged 35-49 years with glioma. This chain uses TRBV28 with TRBJ1-1, with no clear D. Here the sequenced sample was PBMCs, taken from a glioma patient whose treatment included an IDH1 peptide vaccine. CDR3 DNA sequence: TGTGCCAGCAGCCTAACACCACTACGAGCTTTCTTT. This codes for CASSLTPLRAFF.